What follows is one T cell receptor (beta chain) and its context. The antigen is undetermined. At one end, the junction sequence differs from germline, possibly due to a read error. The CDR3 runs 13 residues. The germline V gene encodes CDR1 SGHDT and CDR2 YYEEEE. Based on a CD8+CD4-CCR7+CD45RA+ profile, naive CD8 T cells were sorted. The data were obtained in a study of molecular identifiers for immune sequencing clone quantification. Regarding the study as a whole: Underestimated sizes of highly expanded clones could result from identical TCR molecules that share a barcode.

With listed TCR primers and previously described methods, bulk TCR libraries were prepared. Via MiXCR, TCRdb re-called the PCR reads, giving one row per CDR3 protein. The sample includes under 600,000 distinct CDR3 sequences, about 21% of them seen just once. The specimen was naive CD8+ T cells from blood, with Jurkat cell RNA spiked in. The subset here: FACS-sorted CD8+CD4-CCR7+CD45RA+ naive T cells. This rearrangement joins TRBV5-6 to TRBJ2-4, with D perhaps TRBD2 (7 bases). The receptor comes from a human donor in good health. Some libraries in this study had Jurkat cell RNA spiked in. In nucleotides, the CDR3 is TGTGCCAGCAGTTTGGGGGGGCCCGGCATTCAGTACTTC. Amino acid sequence: CASSLGGPGIQYF.